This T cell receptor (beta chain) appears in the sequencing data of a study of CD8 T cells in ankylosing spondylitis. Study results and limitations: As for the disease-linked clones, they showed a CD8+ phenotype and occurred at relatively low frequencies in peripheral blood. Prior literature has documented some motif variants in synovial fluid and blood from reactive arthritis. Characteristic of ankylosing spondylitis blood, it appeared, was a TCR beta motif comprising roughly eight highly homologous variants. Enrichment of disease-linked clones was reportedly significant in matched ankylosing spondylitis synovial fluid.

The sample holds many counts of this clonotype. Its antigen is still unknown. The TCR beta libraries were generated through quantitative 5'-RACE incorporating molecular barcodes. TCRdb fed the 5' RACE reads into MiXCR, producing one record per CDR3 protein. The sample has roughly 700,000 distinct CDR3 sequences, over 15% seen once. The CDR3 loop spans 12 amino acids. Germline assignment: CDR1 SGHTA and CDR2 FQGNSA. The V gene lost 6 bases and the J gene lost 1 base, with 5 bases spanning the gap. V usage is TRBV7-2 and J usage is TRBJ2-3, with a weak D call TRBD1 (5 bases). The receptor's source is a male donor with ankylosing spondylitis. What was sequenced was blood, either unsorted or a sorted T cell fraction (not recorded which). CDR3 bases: TGTGCCAGCAGACAGGGCACAGATACGCAGTATTTT. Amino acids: CASRQGTDTQYF.